The 31 T cell receptor beta chains below come from one sample, sequenced in a study of CD4 T cells in relation to SARS-CoV-2 and coronaviruses. CD4+ T cells from unexposed donors were obtained before the COVID-19 pandemic (2011-2018). After about ten days of culture, CD4+ T cells were isolated. Their recognized antigens are unknown. Produced via immunoSEQ multiplex PCR; TCRdb's table is partial and in-frame only. The sample lists under 25,000 clones; around 78% were seen once. Material: CD4+ T cells from PBMCs, cultured in vitro. These receptors originate from a human donor in good health.

The chain uses TRBV30 and TRBJ1-4; 9 bases are a match to TRBD1. The CDR3 runs to 14 residues. J lost 8 bases, V lost 2 bases, and 6 bases had no gene match. Per the germline V gene, CDR1 is GTSNPN and CDR2 is SVGIG (reference sequence). The CDR3 region is CAWSTGQGAEKLFF. The CDR3, as DNA: TGTGCCTGGAGTACGGGACAGGGCGCGGAAAAACTGTTTTTT.

The chain carries TRBV5-6 and TRBJ2-6, with D maybe TRBD1 (6 bases). Trimming left V 3 bases short and J 0 bases short, with 16 bases between. Germline lookup yields CDR1 SGHDT and CDR2 YYEEEE. This CDR3 has 18 amino acids. CDR3 in DNA: TGTGCCAGCAGCTGGAACGACAGGTATACCTCTGGGGCCAACGTCCTGACTTTC. Protein product: CASSWNDRYTSGANVLTF.

The rearrangement uses TRBV5-6 and TRBJ2-3; 8 bases are shared with TRBD1. The CDR3 runs 16 residues. V was pared by 4 bases and J by 1 base, with 8 bases of the junction left unmatched. Germline CDR1 and CDR2: SGHDT and YYEEEE. The CDR3 DNA reads as TGTGCCAGCAGCAGAACGGACAGGGCGCGCACAGATACGCAGTATTTT. This codes for CASSRTDRARTDTQYF.

The V call is TRBV19, the J call TRBJ2-2, with TRBD2 as a possible D gene (5 bases). The V end lost 6 bases, the J end lost 0 bases, and 14 bases lay between the germline ends. The CDR3 is 16 amino acids. Germline loops: CDR1 LNHDA, CDR2 SQIVND (reference sequence). CDR3 amino acids: CASSPRGSTNTGELFF. For the CDR3, the DNA is TGTGCCAGTAGCCCCCGGGGAAGTACGAACACCGGGGAGCTGTTTTTT.

V and J are TRBV19 and TRBJ2-1; TRBD2 matches 8 bases. Germline V gene data show CDR1 as LNHDA and CDR2 as SQIVND (reference sequence). CDR3 length: 15 residues. J lost 7 bases, V lost 3 bases, and 8 bases had no gene match. The CDR3 bases are TGTGCCAGTAGTATGGGACCAGCGGGAGTAAATGAGCAGTTCTTC. Amino acids: CASSMGPAGVNEQFF.

This chain links TRBV2 with TRBJ2-5; 8 nucleotides match TRBD2. Germline assignment: CDR1 SNHLY and CDR2 FYNNEI. This CDR3 contains 14 residues. V shed 2 bases and J 3 bases; nucleotides not matched to a gene: 2. In DNA, the CDR3 is TGTGCCAGCAGTGAAACTAGCGGCAAAGAGACCCAGTACTTC. Encoded protein: CASSETSGKETQYF.

The CDR3: CASTGTSVSNEQFF. CDR3 nucleotide sequence: TGTGCCAGTACCGGGACTAGCGTGTCAAATGAGCAGTTCTTC. The chain has TRBV19 and TRBJ2-1; 10 positions agree with TRBD2. The CDR3 length is 14 residues. Germline values: CDR1 LNHDA, CDR2 SQIVND (reference sequence). The J segment lost 7 bases and the V segment lost 7 bases, leaving 7 bases of the junction unmatched.

This chain links TRBV11-2 with TRBJ2-7, with D possibly being TRBD1 (6 bases). Germline V gives CDR1 SGHAT, CDR2 FQNNGV. V dropped 1 base and J dropped 0 bases, with 10 bases sitting between them. This CDR3 contains 15 residues. The CDR3 DNA sequence: TGTGCCAGCAGCTTAGTGCAGGGGACCTCCTACGAGCAGTACTTC. It encodes CASSLVQGTSYEQYF.

This clone was recorded only once. J is TRBJ2-1 and V is TRBV28; 7 bases agree with TRBD2. After removal of 5 bases from V and 11 bases from J, the junction contained 3 bases not matched to a gene. The germline CDR1 and CDR2 sequences are MDHEN and SYDVKM. The length of the CDR3 is 11 residues. CDR3 coding DNA: TGTGCCAGCAGTATCGGGACTAAGCAGTTCTTC. Protein: CASSIGTKQFF.

This chain uses TRBV7-8 with TRBJ1-3; D gene ambiguous. V lost 5 bases and J 1 base, leaving 9 bases between the germline ends. The CDR3 runs to 14 residues. Germline CDR1 and CDR2: SGHVS and FQNEAQ. CDR3 coding DNA: TGTGCCAGCAGCCCCCGAGGTTCTGGAAACACCATATATTTT. Protein sequence: CASSPRGSGNTIYF.

The chain has TRBV4-1 and TRBJ2-3; 9 bases agree with TRBD1. Germline V lookup: CDR1 MGHRA, CDR2 YSYEKL. Trimming took 3 bases from V and 0 from J; bases not matched to a gene: 10. CDR3 size: 18 residues. CDR3 DNA: TGCGCCAGCAGCCAGATCCGACAGGGGGTGGGTAGCACAGATACGCAGTATTTT. This gives the protein CASSQIRQGVGSTDTQYF.

The gene calls are TRBV5-6 and TRBJ2-5; no clear D gene. The CDR3 is 15 residues long. Germline V gene data show CDR1 as SGHDT and CDR2 as YYEEEE. The V and J ends lost 0 bases and 0 bases respectively, with 9 bases between them. CDR3: CASSLVTTYQETQYF. The CDR3 DNA reads TGTGCCAGCAGCTTGGTAACTACATACCAAGAGACCCAGTACTTC.

In this sample, this clone turned up once. V and J are TRBV9 and TRBJ2-1; 12 bases line up with TRBD2. Germline CDR1 SGDLS, CDR2 YYNGEE. This CDR3 has 16 residues. J gave up 7 bases and V 4 bases, and 9 bases lay outside the gene matches. The DNA for the CDR3 is TGTGCCAGCAGCCCAAGACTAGCGGGAGCCACGAATGAGCAGTTCTTC. It yields the protein CASSPRLAGATNEQFF.

The rearrangement joins TRBV5-8 to TRBJ2-1, with 8 bases lining up with TRBD2. Germline V gene data show CDR1 as SGHTS and CDR2 as YDEGEE. V lost 0 bases and J lost 7; bases outside the gene matches: 0. The CDR3 loop spans 13 amino acids. CDR3 sequence (DNA): TGTGCCAGCAGCTTGGGCGGGAGGAATGAGCAGTTCTTC. Its translation is CASSLGGRNEQFF.

The genes are TRBV6-1 and TRBJ2-7; a possible D gene is TRBD2 (5 bases). Germline values: CDR1 MNHNS, CDR2 SASEGT. This CDR3 is built from 13 residues. The V gene lost 2 bases and the J gene lost 5 bases, with 10 bases spanning the gap. As DNA, the CDR3 is TGTGCCAGCAGTGAATGGCTAGCAGACGAGCAGTACTTC. It yields the protein CASSEWLADEQYF.

The CDR3 DNA is TGTGCCAGCAGCTTTAGTTTCGTCCCAATGAACACTGAAGCTTTCTTT. It encodes CASSFSFVPMNTEAFF. The chain couples TRBV7-3 to TRBJ1-1; D is undetermined. The V gene's germline CDR1 is SGHTA and CDR2 FQGTGA. Trimming pared 3 bases from V and 0 bases from J, leaving 14 bases between. This CDR3 region has 16 residues. The full variable domain, completed using reference TRBV7-3 and TRBJ1-1, is GAGVSQTPSNKVTEKGKYVELRCDPISGHTALYWYRQSLGQGPEFLIYFQGTGAADDSGLPNDRFFAVRPEGSVSTLKIQRTERGDSAVYLCASSFSFVPMNTEAFFGQGTRLTVV.

The chain employs TRBV25-1 and TRBJ2-1; D gene uncertain. This CDR3 has 12 amino acids. The germline V gene has CDR1 MGHDK and CDR2 SYGVNS. Deletions cut 3 bases from V and 3 bases from J, with 3 bases between. The CDR3 reads CASSDDYNEQFF. In DNA, the CDR3 is TGTGCCAGCAGTGATGACTACAATGAGCAGTTCTTC.

J is TRBJ2-7 and V is TRBV10-1, with TRBD2 as a possible D gene (6 bases). Trimming shortened V by 9 bases and J by 4 bases, and 16 bases separated the two germline ends. Germline V CDR1 and CDR2: WNHNN, SYGVQD (reference sequence). CDR3 size: 13 residues. The CDR3: CASSPGLSYEQYF. The CDR3 DNA reads TGCGCCAGTTCGCCGGGACTTTCATACGAGCAGTACTTC.

The chain links TRBV14 to TRBJ2-1; no definite D call. This CDR3 has 15 amino acids. Germline V gene data show CDR1 as SGHDN and CDR2 as FVKESK. With 1 base removed from V and 1 base from J, the gap between germline ends came to 8 bases. The CDR3 here is CASSQGSWSYNEQFF. The CDR3 bases are TGTGCCAGCAGCCAAGGGTCCTGGTCCTACAATGAGCAGTTCTTC.

The chain is built from TRBV30 and TRBJ1-3; D ambiguous. This CDR3 has 14 amino acids. V was clipped by 1 base and J by 4 bases, with 11 bases between them. The V gene's germline CDR1 is GTSNPN and CDR2 SVGIG (reference sequence). DNA for the CDR3: TGTGCCTGGAGTGGAATAGGGCACGGAAACACCATATATTTT. It codes for CAWSGIGHGNTIYF.

This clone was counted between two and nine times. The gene calls are TRBV28 and TRBJ1-1; D ambiguous. Germline V lookup: CDR1 MDHEN, CDR2 SYDVKM. V gave up 7 bases and J gave up 0 bases, with 15 bases separating them. The CDR3 consists of 15 residues. The chain's CDR3 is CASNTGTHMNTEAFF. The CDR3 coding sequence is TGTGCCAGCAATACGGGTACTCACATGAACACTGAAGCTTTCTTT.

The chain links TRBV2 to TRBJ2-3, with 10 bases lining up with TRBD2. CDR3 length: 16 residues. Germline lookup yields CDR1 SNHLY and CDR2 FYNNEI. Germline trimming cut 6 bases from V and 0 bases from J; bases unmatched to any gene: 6. CDR3 DNA sequence: TGTGCCAGCAGGGCGACTAGCGGGTGGAGCACAGATACGCAGTATTTT. Its translation is CASRATSGWSTDTQYF. Filled out from reference TRBV2 and TRBJ2-3, the complete variable domain reads EPEVTQTPSHQVTQMGQEVILRCVPISNHLYFYWYRQILGQKVEFLVSFYNNEISEKSEIFDDQFSVERPDGSNFTLKIRSTKLEDSAMYFCASRATSGWSTDTQYFGPGTRLTVL.

This clone was seen a few times. The chain combines TRBV3-1 (or the pseudogene TRBV3-2) with TRBJ1-1; D unresolved. This CDR3 has 13 residues. V was pared by 0 bases and J by 1 base, with 3 bases between. CDR1 is LGHDT, CDR2 YNNKEL, per germline (reference sequence). As DNA, the CDR3 is TGTGCCAGCAGCCAAGAAGGGAACACTGAAGCTTTCTTT. Amino acid sequence: CASSQEGNTEAFF.

This chain uses TRBV7-8 with TRBJ2-7; D remains ambiguous. Germline CDR1 and CDR2: SGHVS and FQNEAQ. Trimming removed 0 bases at V and 3 bases at J, with 6 bases between. This CDR3 is 13 amino acids long. The CDR3 here is CASSLAAHYEQYF. CDR3 DNA sequence: TGTGCCAGCAGCTTAGCGGCCCACTACGAGCAGTACTTC. The full variable domain, rest sourced from reference TRBV7-8 and TRBJ2-7, is GAGVSQSPRYKVAKRGQDVALRCDPISGHVSLFWYQQALGQGPEFLTYFQNEAQLDKSGLPSDRFFAERPEGSVSTLKIQRTQQEDSAVYLCASSLAAHYEQYFGPGTRLTVT.

This clone has just a few counts. V usage is TRBV2 and J usage is TRBJ1-5; D remains ambiguous. The germline V and J ends were trimmed by 7 bases and 6 bases, with 19 bases remaining between them. The V gene's germline CDR1 is SNHLY and CDR2 FYNNEI. This CDR3 is 15 amino acids long. This CDR3 reads CASTLNSIAGQPQHF. CDR3 DNA: TGTGCCAGCACCCTTAATTCGATAGCCGGTCAGCCCCAGCATTTT.

The gene calls are TRBV10-3 and TRBJ2-1, with 7 bases fitting TRBD2. Germline assignment: CDR1 ENHRY and CDR2 SYGVKD. Unmatched junction bases numbered 7, after V lost 0 bases and J lost 5 bases. The CDR3 is 16 amino acids. The CDR3 spells CAISESGTNANNEQFF. Written as DNA, the CDR3 is TGTGCCATCAGTGAGTCGGGGACTAATGCAAACAATGAGCAGTTCTTC.

The rearrangement links TRBV7-3 to TRBJ1-2; the D is unclear. The CDR3 sequence is 15 residues long. Germline V gives CDR1 SGHTA, CDR2 FQGTGA. The V gene lost 5 bases and the J gene lost 2 bases, with 15 bases spanning the gap. DNA for the CDR3: TGTGCCAGCAGCCTAGGGCCTAGGCAGAACTATGGCTACACCTTC. It codes for CASSLGPRQNYGYTF.

The table lists this clone with a count of one. The rearrangement links TRBV24-1 to TRBJ2-7; TRBD1 aligns across 8 bases. Germline-derived CDR1 and CDR2 are KGHDR and SFDVKD. There are 15 residues in the CDR3. The ends lost 4 bases at V and 4 bases at J; junction bases unmatched: 8. CDR3 DNA: TGTGCCACCAGTGACCCGGCCAGGGGGCTGTACGAGCAGTACTTC. Amino acid sequence: CATSDPARGLYEQYF.

This sequence joins TRBV5-1 and TRBJ1-2; tentatively, D is TRBD1 (6 bases). This CDR3 has 12 amino acids. The V end lost 2 bases, the J end lost 8 bases, and 10 bases lay between the germline ends. Germline assignment: CDR1 SGHRS and CDR2 YFSETQ. CDR3 sequence: CASSFAGDGYTF. The CDR3 nucleotides read TGCGCCAGCAGCTTTGCAGGGGACGGCTACACCTTC.

J is TRBJ1-2 and V is TRBV27, with unresolved D. Germline assignment: CDR1 MNHEY and CDR2 SMNVEV (reference sequence). The CDR3 has 12 residues. V lost 5 bases, J lost 4 bases, and 8 bases lay in between. This chain's CDR3 is CASSADRYGYTF. As DNA, the CDR3 is TGTGCCAGCAGTGCAGACCGCTATGGCTACACCTTC.

The gene calls are TRBV20-1 and TRBJ1-5; no definite D call. Germline assignment: CDR1 DFQATT and CDR2 SNEGSKA (reference sequence). CDR3 length equals 11 residues. V lost 3 bases to trimming and J lost 11 bases, with 11 bases between them. This CDR3 reads CSARWGLAQHF. The CDR3 coding sequence is TGCAGTGCTAGGTGGGGTCTGGCCCAGCATTTT.